This TCR beta chain is from a study of blood T cells in healthy people across ages. The sample, roughly 9.5 milliliters of peripheral blood, was drawn from each donor. Study-level results: Estimates of total diversity, which came from one million sequenced T cells, were considered to be underestimates.

V shed 1 base, J shed 4 bases, and the junction held 0 bases outside the gene matches. CDR1 and CDR2 (germline): MNHNS, SASEGT. The CDR3 sequence is 15 residues long. A note on this clonotype: Antigen: not known.

Combining a sample-barcoded 5' primer with a J-beta primer mix, a second PCR ran for roughly 6 to 12 cycles. With 12 random nucleotides, a template-switch adaptor tagged each individual cDNA molecule. TCRdb reprocessed the 5' RACE reads with MiXCR, giving one entry per CDR3 protein. The sample lists about 780,000 distinct CDR3 sequences, around a quarter occurring once. These data also formed part of another study, on T cells of mothers and their children. From that paper: An overlap that was slightly higher, though non-significant, was seen in related mother-child pairs versus unrelated pairs.

The material sequenced was blood. The V call is TRBV6-1, the J call TRBJ2-3; 12 nucleotides line up with TRBD2. The TCR comes from a boy between 5 and 17 years old in good health. DNA of the CDR3: TGTGCCAGCAGTGAAGGGACTAGCGGGGCAGATACGCAGTATTTT. This gives the protein CASSEGTSGADTQYF.